This TCR beta chain was sequenced in a study of control samples from healthy donors and cancer patients. Germline CDR1 LNHDA, CDR2 SQIVND (reference sequence). The CDR3 runs 12 residues. V dropped 10 bases and J dropped 1 base, with 7 bases sitting between them. Libraries were prepared by immunoSEQ multiplex PCR; TCRdb keeps only in-frame clonotypes and omits some of them. Of some 120,000 clones in the sample, 91% were seen once. Specimen: blood. This clonotype originated in a man between 18 and 29 years old in good health. The chain is built from TRBV19 and TRBJ2-2, with D possibly being TRBD1 or TRBD2 (5 bases each). The CDR3 DNA reads as TGTGCCACGGGGCGGAACACCGGGGAGCTGTTTTTT. It is translated as CATGRNTGELFF.